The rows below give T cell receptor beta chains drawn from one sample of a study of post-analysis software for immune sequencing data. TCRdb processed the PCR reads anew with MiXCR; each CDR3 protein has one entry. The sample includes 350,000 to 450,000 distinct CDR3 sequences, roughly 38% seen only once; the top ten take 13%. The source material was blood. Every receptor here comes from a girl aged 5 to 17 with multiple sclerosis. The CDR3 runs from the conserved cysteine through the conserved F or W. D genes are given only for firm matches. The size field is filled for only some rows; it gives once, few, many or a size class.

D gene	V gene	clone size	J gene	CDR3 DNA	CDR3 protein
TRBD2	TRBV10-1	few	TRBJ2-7	TGCGCCCTAGAGGCGGCGGGAGGCTACGAGCAGTACTTC	CALEAAGGYEQYF
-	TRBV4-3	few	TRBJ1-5	TGCGCCAGCAACCAAGATGGGGAGGGGTTTCAGCCCCAGCATTTT	CASNQDGEGFQPQHF
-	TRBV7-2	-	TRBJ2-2	TGTGCCAGCAGCTTTTGGAGTGTGGGTGCCGGGGAGCTGTTTTTT	CASSFWSVGAGELFF
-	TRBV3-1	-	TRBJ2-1	TGTGCCAGCAGCCAAGAATTCCTCTGCGAGCAGTTCTTC	CASSQEFLCEQFF
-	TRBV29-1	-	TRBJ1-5	TGCAGCGCTGTAGTCATGGGGTCGGGAAATCAGCCCCAGCATTTT	CSAVVMGSGNQPQHF
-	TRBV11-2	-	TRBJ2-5	TGTGCCAGCAGCAACCCCGGTACAGATGGGGCTATGGGGCAGTACTTC	CASSNPGTDGAMGQYF
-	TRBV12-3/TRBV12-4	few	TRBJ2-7	TGTGCCAGCAGTCCCCCGTGGACCTACGAGCAGTACTTC	CASSPPWTYEQYF
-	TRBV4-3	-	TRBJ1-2	TGCGCCAGCAGCCAAGATGTAAAGACAGGAGGTTATGGCTACACCTTC	CASSQDVKTGGYGYTF
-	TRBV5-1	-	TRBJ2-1	TGCGCCAGCAGATTCGACTACGATCTATACAATGAGCAGTTCTTC	CASRFDYDLYNEQFF
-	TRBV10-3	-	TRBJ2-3	TGTGCCATCAGTGAGTCAGATACGCAGTATTTT	CAISESDTQYF
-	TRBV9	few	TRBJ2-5	TGTGCCAGCAGCGTGTCGCTAGCCCAAGAGACCCAGTACTTC	CASSVSLAQETQYF
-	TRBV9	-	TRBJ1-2	TGTGCCAGCAGCGTAGGACGGCGTTCGGGGGGGCTGGACTATGGCTACACCTTC	CASSVGRRSGGLDYGYTF
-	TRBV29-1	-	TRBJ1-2	TGCAGCGTGACCGACGGAACTAACTATGGCTACACCTTC	CSVTDGTNYGYTF
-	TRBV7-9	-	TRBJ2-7	TGTGCCAGCAGCCGCCGGGACGGAAGCTACGAGCAGTACTTC	CASSRRDGSYEQYF
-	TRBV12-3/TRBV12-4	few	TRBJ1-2	TGTGCCAGCAGCCTACAGGGAACCTATGGCTACACCTTC	CASSLQGTYGYTF
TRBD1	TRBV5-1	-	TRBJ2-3	TGCGCCAGCAGCTTGGCCCCGGGACAGTCGTCCAATACGCAGTATTTT	CASSLAPGQSSNTQYF
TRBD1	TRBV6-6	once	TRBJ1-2	TGTGCCAGCAAGGGACAGGTTAATAACTATGGCTACACCTTC	CASKGQVNNYGYTF
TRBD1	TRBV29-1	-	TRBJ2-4	TGCAGCGTCCAGACAGGGGAGAACATTCAGTACTTC	CSVQTGENIQYF
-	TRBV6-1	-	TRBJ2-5	TGTGCCAGTAGTGCCACTGGCCGCCGGGGCATTCAAGAGACCCAGTACTTC	CASSATGRRGIQETQYF
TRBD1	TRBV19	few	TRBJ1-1	TGTGCCAGTACTCCTGGGGGACAGGGATGGGAAGCTTTCTTT	CASTPGGQGWEAFF
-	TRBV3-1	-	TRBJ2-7	TGTGCCAGCAGCCAAGTAGACAGCTCCTACGAGCAGTACTTC	CASSQVDSSYEQYF
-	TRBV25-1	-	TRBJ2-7	TGTGCCAGCAGTGAATACGGATATAACGGGCAGTACTTC	CASSEYGYNGQYF
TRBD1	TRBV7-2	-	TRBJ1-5	TGTGCCAGCAGCTTTACGACAGGGAGCAATCAGCCCCAGCATTTT	CASSFTTGSNQPQHF
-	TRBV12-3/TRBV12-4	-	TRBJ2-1	TGTGCCAGCAGGAGGGGGACATACAATGAGCAGTTCTTC	CASRRGTYNEQFF
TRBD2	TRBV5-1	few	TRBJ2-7	TGCGCCAGCAGCTCGATGGGAGGGCCCTACGAGCAGTACTTC	CASSSMGGPYEQYF
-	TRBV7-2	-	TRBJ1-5	TGTGCCAGCAGTGGTCAGGTTAATCGGCCCCAGCATTTT	CASSGQVNRPQHF
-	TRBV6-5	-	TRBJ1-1	TGTGCCAGCAGTTCCCGCCAGGGGACCACTGAAGCTTTCTTT	CASSSRQGTTEAFF
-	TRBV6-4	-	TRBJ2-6	TGTGCCAGCAGTGACTCGAGAGGGGCCAACGTCCTGACTTTC	CASSDSRGANVLTF
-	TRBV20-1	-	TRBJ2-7	TGCAGTGCAAGAGACTTTTCAACCTACGAGCAGTACTTC	CSARDFSTYEQYF
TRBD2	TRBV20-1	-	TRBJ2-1	TGCAGTGCTAGAGGGCGGGGGGCAATCAGCTCCTACAATGAGCAGTTCTTC	CSARGRGAISSYNEQFF
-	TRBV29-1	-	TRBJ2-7	TGCAGCGTTGCAAGTACAGGGACCTACGAGCAGTACTTC	CSVASTGTYEQYF
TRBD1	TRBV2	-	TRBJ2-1	TGTGCCAGCAGTGCGGACAGGGGAAACTCCTACAATGAGCAGTTCTTC	CASSADRGNSYNEQFF
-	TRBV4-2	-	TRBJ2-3	TGTGCCAGCAGACCTACTGGCGGCTTCACAGATACGCAGTATTTT	CASRPTGGFTDTQYF
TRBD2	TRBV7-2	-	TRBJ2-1	TGTGCCAGCAGCTTAAGCGGGACTAGCGGGGCCTCCTACAATGAGCAGTTCTTC	CASSLSGTSGASYNEQFF
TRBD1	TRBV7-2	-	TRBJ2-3	TGTGCCAGCAGCTTCCGGACAGGGGAAACGGATACGCAGTATTTT	CASSFRTGETDTQYF
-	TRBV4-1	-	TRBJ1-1	TGCGCCAGCAGCCGGTCCCCACTACGAAGCACTGAAGCTTTCTTT	CASSRSPLRSTEAFF
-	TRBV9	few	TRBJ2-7	TGTGCCAGCAGCGTAGGGGACCGCTACGAGCAGTACTTC	CASSVGDRYEQYF
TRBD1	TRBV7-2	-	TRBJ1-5	TGTGCCAGCAGCTTTCGGACAGGTCTCAATCAGCCCCAGCATTTT	CASSFRTGLNQPQHF
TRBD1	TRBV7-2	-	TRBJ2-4	TGTGCCAGCAGCTTGCAAGGGGGCCCGGACATTCAGTACTTC	CASSLQGGPDIQYF
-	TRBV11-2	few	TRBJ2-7	TGTGCCAGCAGCTTTGTGCGCAACGAGCAGTACTTC	CASSFVRNEQYF
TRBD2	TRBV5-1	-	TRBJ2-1	TGCGCCAGCAGCTTGACTAGCGGGGGACCTCCCTACAATGAGCAGTTCTTC	CASSLTSGGPPYNEQFF
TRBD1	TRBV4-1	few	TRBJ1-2	TGCGCCAGCAGCAGAGGACAGGGGAGCTATGGCTACACCTTC	CASSRGQGSYGYTF